This passage covers 22 T cell receptor beta chains from one sample sequenced in a study of chemoradiotherapy in HPV16-positive cancers. Profiled with immunoSEQ multiplex PCR; TCRdb holds only in-frame clones, not every one. Here the sample spans 5,000 to 7,000 clones, roughly 73% being singletons. Here the sequenced sample was tumor tissue, taken from a patient who underwent chemoradiotherapy. These receptors were collected from a human donor with HPV-associated anogenital cancer.

This rearrangement joins TRBV5-5 to TRBJ1-4, with TRBD1 matching 7 bases. CDR3 length: 14 residues. After removal of 6 bases from V and 6 bases from J, the junction contained 8 bases not matched to a gene. The V gene's germline CDR1 is SGHKS and CDR2 YYEKEE (reference sequence). Here the CDR3 reads CASTRTGFDEKLFF. The CDR3, as DNA: TGTGCCAGCACCCGGACAGGCTTTGATGAAAAACTGTTTTTT.

By share, this clone ranks as large (0.1 to 1%). The CDR3 region is CASSYNQGDQPQHF. For the CDR3, the DNA is TGTGCCAGCAGCTATAATCAGGGGGATCAGCCCCAGCATTTT. The chain is built from TRBV5-6 and TRBJ1-5; the match to TRBD1 covers 7 bases. Losses at the gene ends were 3 bases for V and 5 bases for J; bases not matched to a gene: 5. The CDR3 is 14 amino acids. CDR1 SGHDT and CDR2 YYEEEE come from the germline V gene.

The V gene is TRBV7-9, the J gene TRBJ2-2; 7 bases match TRBD2. Germline-derived CDR1 and CDR2 are SEHNR and FQNEAQ (reference sequence). CDR3 length equals 13 residues. In DNA form, the CDR3 reads TGTTTGACTGGGACTACTAACACCGGGGAGCTGTTTTTT. Translated, it gives CLTGTTNTGELFF.

The chain is built from TRBV29-1 and TRBJ2-2, with 8 bases identical to TRBD2. The CDR3 extends over 13 amino acids. The germline V gene has CDR1 SQVTM and CDR2 ANQGSEA. The J segment lost 6 bases and the V segment lost 8 bases, leaving 8 bases of the junction unmatched. The CDR3 region is CSILTGGAGELFF. The DNA for the CDR3 is TGCAGCATATTAACGGGAGGGGCCGGGGAGCTGTTTTTT.

J is TRBJ2-7 and V is TRBV27, with D perhaps matching TRBD2 (6 bases). Deletions cut 4 bases from V and 3 bases from J, with 16 bases between. Germline V gene sequence: CDR1 MNHEY, CDR2 SMNVEV (reference sequence). This CDR3 contains 15 residues. The CDR3 sequence: CASSSPLGGLYEQYF. The CDR3, as DNA: TGTGCCAGCAGTTCCCCTTTGGGAGGTCTCTACGAGCAGTACTTC.

This rearrangement joins TRBV5-4 to TRBJ2-7, with 10 bases identical to TRBD2. The J segment lost 0 bases and the V segment lost 0 bases, leaving 3 bases of the junction unmatched. This CDR3 comprises 16 residues. CDR1 is SGHNT, CDR2 YYREEE, per germline (reference sequence). In nucleotides, the CDR3 is TGTGCCAGCAGCTTGGGGGGGACTAGCGTCTCCTACGAGCAGTACTTC. The encoded protein is CASSLGGTSVSYEQYF.

J is TRBJ2-7 and V is TRBV7-9; D assignment may be TRBD1 or TRBD2 (7 bases each). CDR1 is SEHNR and CDR2 is FQNEAQ in the germline V gene (reference sequence). V was pared by 8 bases and J by 6 bases, with 17 bases between. The CDR3 totals 13 residues. The CDR3 reads CASGGGQRPEQYF. CDR3 DNA: TGTGCCAGCGGGGGGGGACAGCGGCCCGAGCAGTACTTC.

The rearrangement uses TRBV28 and TRBJ2-4; D is uncertain. Germline-derived CDR1 and CDR2 are MDHEN and SYDVKM. CDR3 size: 12 residues. V was clipped by 2 bases and J by 10 bases, with 9 bases between them. CDR3 bases: TGTGCCAGCAGTTTACTGAGAAGTATTCAGTACTTC. Protein product: CASSLLRSIQYF. The whole variable domain, filled in from reference TRBV28 and TRBJ2-4, reads DVKVTQSSRYLVKRTGEKVFLECVQDMDHENMFWYRQDPGLGLRLIYFSYDVKMKEKGDIPEGYSVSREKKERFSLILESASTNQTSMYLCASSLLRSIQYFGAGTRLSVL.

The V call is TRBV5-1, the J call TRBJ2-5; unclear D gene. The germline CDR1 and CDR2 sequences are SGHRS and YFSETQ. This CDR3 is built from 13 residues. The V and J ends lost 0 bases and 5 bases respectively, with 8 bases between them. CDR3 in amino acids: CASSLEYKETQYF. The DNA for the CDR3 is TGCGCCAGCAGCTTGGAGTATAAGGAGACCCAGTACTTC. Full variable domain (rest looked up from reference TRBV5-1 and TRBJ2-5): KAGVTQTPRYLIKTRGQQVTLSCSPISGHRSVSWYQQTPGQGLQFLFEYFSETQRNKGNFPGRFSGRQFSNSRSEMNVSTLELGDSALYLCASSLEYKETQYFGPGTRLLVL.

V usage is TRBV6-1 and J usage is TRBJ1-1, with TRBD1 identical over 7 bases. The V gene end was trimmed by 4 bases and the J gene end by 8 bases; junction bases not matched to a gene: 10. CDR3 length: 14 residues. Germline V gene data show CDR1 as MNHNS and CDR2 as SASEGT. The CDR3 nucleotides read TGTGCCAGCAGTGCGGAGGGGGACAGAAAGGAAGCTTTCTTT. It codes for CASSAEGDRKEAFF.

This clone was seen only once. The chain has TRBV9 and TRBJ2-2; D call uncertain. Per the germline V gene, CDR1 is SGDLS and CDR2 is YYNGEE. This CDR3 has 14 residues. The V end lost 0 bases, the J end lost 4 bases, and 7 bases lay between the germline ends. Here the CDR3 reads CASSVVQFTGELFF. The CDR3 DNA sequence: TGTGCCAGCAGCGTAGTACAGTTCACCGGGGAGCTGTTTTTT.

The chain couples TRBV4-2 to TRBJ2-3, with 11 bases identical to TRBD2. CDR1 LGHNA and CDR2 YNFKEQ come from the germline V gene. This CDR3 has 17 amino acids. V shed 1 base, J shed 0 bases, and the junction held 3 bases outside the gene matches. CDR3 in amino acids: CASSQATSGTSTDTQYF. In nucleotides, the CDR3 is TGTGCCAGCAGCCAAGCGACTAGCGGGACTAGCACAGATACGCAGTATTTT.

This chain connects TRBV2 to TRBJ2-3; the match to TRBD2 covers 14 bases. The CDR3 has 17 amino acids. The germline V gene has CDR1 SNHLY and CDR2 FYNNEI. V shed 4 bases, J shed 2 bases, and the junction held 5 bases outside the gene matches. The CDR3 loop reads CASSGGLAGGNTDTQYF. CDR3 in DNA: TGTGCCAGCAGTGGTGGACTAGCGGGAGGTAACACAGATACGCAGTATTTT.

V and J are TRBV6-1 and TRBJ2-3; D not certain. The CDR3 covers 14 residues. The ends were cut back, 8 bases at V and 4 bases at J, with 16 bases in the middle. The V gene's germline CDR1 is MNHNS and CDR2 SASEGT. CDR3 nucleotide sequence: TGTGCCAGCCTTGAAGAGGCCTTTTCAGATACGCAGTATTTT. Encoded protein: CASLEEAFSDTQYF.

The V call is TRBV18, the J call TRBJ2-5, with 9 bases matching TRBD1. The V and J ends lost 2 bases and 5 bases, in that order; junction bases with no gene match: 9. Per germline, CDR1 KGHSH and CDR2 LQKENI. The CDR3 has 16 residues. The CDR3 sequence is CASSPGGTGPVETQYF. The CDR3, as DNA: TGTGCCAGCTCACCAGGAGGGACAGGGCCTGTCGAGACCCAGTACTTC. Full variable domain (rest looked up from reference TRBV18 and TRBJ2-5): NAGVMQNPRHLVRRRGQEARLRCSPMKGHSHVYWYRQLPEEGLKFMVYLQKENIIDESGMPKERFSAEFPKEGPSILRIQQVVRGDSAAYFCASSPGGTGPVETQYFGPGTRLLVL.

The chain is built from TRBV9 and TRBJ2-7, with no clear D. The ends were cut back, 3 bases at V and 0 bases at J, with 13 bases in the middle. This CDR3 has 15 residues. CDR1 is SGDLS and CDR2 is YYNGEE in the germline V gene. CDR3 DNA sequence: TGTGCCAGCAGCGCGCAATTGGGTGCCTCCTACGAGCAGTACTTC. It is translated as CASSAQLGASYEQYF.

The V and J genes are TRBV7-6 and TRBJ2-3; D gene ambiguous. The CDR3 sequence is 16 residues long. CDR1 is SGHVS and CDR2 is FNYEAQ in the germline V gene. Trimming took off 4 bases at V and 4 bases at J, with 18 bases between the two ends. The CDR3 is CASSSRLSGGADTQYF. In nucleotides, the CDR3 is TGTGCCAGCAGCTCCAGGTTATCAGGCGGTGCAGATACGCAGTATTTT.

This clone was seen only a few times. The V and J genes are TRBV25-1 and TRBJ2-7, with unresolved D. CDR1 and CDR2 from the germline V gene are MGHDK and SYGVNS. Trimming left V 3 bases short and J 3 bases short, with 9 bases between. This CDR3 comprises 13 residues. For the CDR3, the DNA is TGTGCCAGCAGTGAGGGCATACTCTACGAGCAGTACTTC. Its translation: CASSEGILYEQYF.

The rearrangement joins TRBV6-5 to TRBJ2-1; 9 bases align to TRBD2. The germline V gene has CDR1 MNHEY and CDR2 SVGAGI. The CDR3 has 14 residues. Losses at the gene ends were 5 bases for V and 10 bases for J; bases not matched to a gene: 9. CDR3 sequence (DNA): TGTGCCAGCAGTGCCCTAGCGGGACGCCAGGAGCAGTTCTTC. It encodes CASSALAGRQEQFF.

The chain uses TRBV5-1 and TRBJ2-3; D is undetermined. This CDR3 contains 15 residues. CDR1 is SGHRS, CDR2 YFSETQ, per germline. The germline V and J ends were trimmed by 5 bases and 2 bases, with 15 bases remaining between them. CDR3 residues: CASRPGGYNTDTQYF. The CDR3 DNA reads TGCGCCAGCAGGCCGGGCGGCTATAACACAGATACGCAGTATTTT.

This clone was seen a few times. V and J are TRBV10-3 and TRBJ2-7; 8 nucleotides agree with TRBD2. This CDR3 is built from 16 residues. The ends lost 5 bases at V and 2 bases at J; junction bases unmatched: 11. Germline V gene lookup returns CDR1 ENHRY and CDR2 SYGVKD. This chain's CDR3 is CAISSLGGRLAYEQYF. The CDR3 nucleotides read TGTGCCATCAGTTCTCTTGGCGGGAGGTTGGCCTACGAGCAGTACTTC.

The chain couples TRBV29-1 to TRBJ2-2; either TRBD1 or TRBD2 may fit D (5 bases each). CDR3 length equals 13 residues. CDR1 is SQVTM, CDR2 ANQGSEA, per germline. V was pared by 4 bases and J by 5 bases, with 11 bases between. CDR3 nucleotide sequence: TGCAGCGTTGCCCCGAGGGGTACCGGGGAGCTGTTTTTT. Its translation: CSVAPRGTGELFF.